These T cell receptor beta chains were read from a single sample in a study of T cells in Graves' hyperthyroidism and ophthalmopathy. TCRdb analysed the multiplex PCR reads with MiXCR anew, one entry per CDR3 protein. The table lists hundreds of thousands of distinct CDR3 sequences, approximately 25% of them singletons. The sequenced material came from blood. The receptors shown here come from a woman in her thirties with Graves' ophthalmopathy. CDR3s include the opening cysteine and the closing phenylalanine or tryptophan. Each record gives: clone size, V gene, D gene, J gene, CDR3 protein, CDR3 DNA. The D gene is left open where the match is weak. Some rows mark clone size as missing; the rest say once, few, many or name a class of expanded clone.

few	TRBV7-2	TRBD2	TRBJ2-3	CASSLATASGGFTDTQYF	TGTGCCAGCAGCTTAGCGACGGCTAGCGGGGGCTTCACAGATACGCAGTATTTT
many	TRBV20-1	-	TRBJ2-7	CSARDHRGYEQYF	TGCAGTGCTAGAGATCATCGGGGATACGAGCAGTACTTC
-	TRBV20-1	-	TRBJ2-5	CSARDMGLEETQYF	TGCAGTGCTAGAGATATGGGGCTGGAAGAGACCCAGTACTTC
many	TRBV12-3/TRBV12-4	-	TRBJ1-5	CASSLRRVNQPQHF	TGTGCCAGCAGTTTAAGGCGGGTCAATCAGCCCCAGCATTTT
many	TRBV4-1	-	TRBJ2-5	CASSQVQGGETQYF	TGCGCCAGCAGCCAAGTTCAGGGTGGGGAGACCCAGTACTTC
many	TRBV4-1	-	TRBJ1-2	CASSQVFIGFYGYTF	TGCGCCAGCAGCCAAGTATTCATTGGGTTCTATGGCTACACCTTC
many	TRBV2	TRBD1	TRBJ1-1	CASSAQGVKTEAFF	TGTGCCAGCAGCGCACAGGGGGTAAAAACTGAAGCTTTCTTT
few	TRBV9	-	TRBJ1-2	CASSVGRTNSSNYGYTF	TGTGCCAGCAGCGTAGGACGGACGAATTCCTCTAACTATGGCTACACCTTC
-	TRBV28	-	TRBJ1-5	CASISQGFISNQPQHF	TGTGCCAGCATATCTCAAGGCTTTATTAGCAATCAGCCCCAGCATTTT
-	TRBV28	-	TRBJ1-5	CASSPPVGRDNQPQHF	TGTGCCAGCAGCCCTCCCGTCGGGAGGGACAATCAGCCCCAGCATTTT
many	TRBV20-1	-	TRBJ2-2	CSSGRSDTGELFF	TGCAGTTCAGGACGTTCGGACACCGGGGAGCTGTTTTTT
many	TRBV11-3	-	TRBJ1-6	CASSLGAGSGSPLHF	TGTGCCAGCAGCTTAGGGGCAGGGTCGGGTTCACCCCTCCACTTT
few	TRBV10-3	-	TRBJ2-2	CAISADRNTGELFF	TGTGCCATCAGTGCAGACAGGAACACCGGGGAGCTGTTTTTT
many	TRBV19	TRBD1	TRBJ1-2	CASSSTRQGRGLVYTF	TGTGCCAGTAGTTCAACCAGACAGGGCAGAGGTCTTGTCTACACCTTC
-	TRBV4-1	-	TRBJ2-7	CASSQEGHPSYEQYF	TGCGCCAGCAGCCAAGAGGGGCACCCATCCTACGAGCAGTACTTC
-	TRBV12-3/TRBV12-4	-	TRBJ2-7	CASSLLAAYDQYF	TGTGCCAGCAGTTTACTGGCTGCCTACGATCAGTACTTC
many	TRBV14	-	TRBJ2-7	CASSRAMRDEQYF	TGTGCCAGCAGCCGGGCCATGAGGGACGAGCAGTACTTC
-	TRBV30	-	TRBJ1-1	CAWRGGGSRIGAFF	TGTGCCTGGAGGGGCGGGGGATCACGCATTGGAGCTTTCTTT
-	TRBV20-1	-	TRBJ1-5	CSAHRDTLGGNQPQHF	TGCAGTGCACACCGGGACACTTTGGGGGGCAATCAGCCCCAGCATTTT
many	TRBV2	TRBD1	TRBJ1-2	CASSENRGGGGYTF	TGTGCCAGCAGTGAGAACAGGGGCGGGGGTGGCTACACCTTC
-	TRBV6-1	-	TRBJ1-2	CASTFERRYYGYTF	TGTGCCAGCACCTTCGAGCGCAGGTACTATGGTTACACCTTC
-	TRBV4-1	-	TRBJ2-5	CASSQTGTTQETQYF	TGCGCCAGCAGCCAGACCGGGACAACACAAGAGACCCAGTACTTC
few	TRBV18	-	TRBJ1-3	CASSPSTATSGNTIYF	TGTGCCAGCTCACCATCGACCGCAACTTCGGGAAACACCATATATTTT
few	TRBV6-2/TRBV6-3	-	TRBJ1-5	CASSPRESYSLSNQPQHF	TGTGCCAGCAGTCCGCGGGAGAGTTACTCCCTTAGCAATCAGCCCCAGCATTTT
-	TRBV6-4	-	TRBJ1-5	CASNQNQPQHF	TGTGCCAGCAACCAAAATCAGCCCCAGCATTTT
many	TRBV5-1	TRBD1	TRBJ1-1	CASSPGTDLTEAFF	TGCGCCAGCAGCCCAGGGACAGACCTCACTGAAGCTTTCTTT
-	TRBV20-1	TRBD1	TRBJ1-1	CSARFPRQGALDTEAFF	TGCAGTGCTAGATTTCCGAGACAGGGGGCTTTGGACACTGAAGCTTTCTTT
-	TRBV20-1	-	TRBJ2-7	CSAGTAAAYEQYF	TGCAGTGCCGGGACCGCCGCTGCCTACGAGCAGTACTTC
many	TRBV7-9	TRBD2	TRBJ2-7	CASSLVGGGSYEQYF	TGTGCCAGCAGCTTAGTCGGGGGGGGATCCTACGAGCAGTACTTC
few	TRBV4-1	TRBD1	TRBJ1-5	CASSQAGGRDQPQHF	TGCGCCAGCAGCCAAGCAGGGGGAAGGGATCAGCCCCAGCATTTT
many	TRBV20-1	-	TRBJ1-5	CSAFPSDSLNQPQHF	TGCAGTGCTTTCCCATCGGACAGCTTAAATCAGCCCCAGCATTTT
-	TRBV19	-	TRBJ1-1	CASSIDQRNTEAFF	TGTGCCAGTAGTATAGATCAGAGGAACACTGAAGCTTTCTTT
-	TRBV29-1	-	TRBJ1-6	CSVAPDFGSPLHF	TGCAGCGTTGCTCCGGACTTCGGGTCACCCCTCCACTTT
many	TRBV10-3	TRBD1	TRBJ1-3	CAIRLGTGTSGNTIYF	TGTGCCATCAGGCTCGGGACAGGCACCTCTGGAAACACCATATATTTT
many	TRBV10-3	-	TRBJ1-2	CAISELEPNYGYTF	TGTGCCATCAGTGAGTTGGAACCTAACTATGGCTACACCTTC
-	TRBV20-1	TRBD1	TRBJ1-6	CSASGTGYNSPLHF	TGCAGTGCTAGTGGGACAGGGTATAATTCACCCCTCCACTTT
-	TRBV6-2/TRBV6-3	-	TRBJ2-3	CASSPRGGDTTDTQYF	TGTGCCAGCAGTCCCCGAGGAGGGGATACCACAGATACGCAGTATTTT
many	TRBV5-1	-	TRBJ2-7	CASSLDTGTYEQYF	TGCGCCAGCAGCTTGGATACAGGGACCTACGAGCAGTACTTC
many	TRBV7-9	-	TRBJ1-1	CASSLKGGRAEAFF	TGTGCCAGCAGCCTAAAGGGGGGACGGGCTGAAGCTTTCTTT
-	TRBV4-1	-	TRBJ2-2	CASSRRAGTSYTGELFF	TGCGCCAGCAGCCGCAGAGCCGGGACTTCCTACACCGGGGAGCTGTTTTTT
-	TRBV15	-	TRBJ2-7	CATSREGGWEQYF	TGTGCCACCAGCAGAGAGGGGGGCTGGGAGCAGTACTTC
many	TRBV7-9	-	TRBJ2-2	CASSPGLTGELFF	TGTGCCAGCAGCCCCGGACTTACCGGGGAGCTGTTTTTT
-	TRBV28	-	TRBJ1-5	CASRGWGVQPQHF	TGTGCCAGCAGGGGTTGGGGTGTTCAGCCCCAGCATTTT